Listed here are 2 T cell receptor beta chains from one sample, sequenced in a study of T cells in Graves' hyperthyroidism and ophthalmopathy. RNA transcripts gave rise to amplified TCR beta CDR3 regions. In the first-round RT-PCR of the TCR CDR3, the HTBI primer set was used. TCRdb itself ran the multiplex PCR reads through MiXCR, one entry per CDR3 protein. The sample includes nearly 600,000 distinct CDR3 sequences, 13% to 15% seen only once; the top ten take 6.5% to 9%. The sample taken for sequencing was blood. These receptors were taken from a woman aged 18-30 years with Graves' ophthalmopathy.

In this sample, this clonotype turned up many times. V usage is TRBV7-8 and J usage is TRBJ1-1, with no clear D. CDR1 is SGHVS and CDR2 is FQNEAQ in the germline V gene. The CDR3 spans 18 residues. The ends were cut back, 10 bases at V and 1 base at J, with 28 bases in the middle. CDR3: CATGAERTLTPSNTEAFF. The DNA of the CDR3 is TGTGCCACAGGAGCAGAGCGAACGCTTACCCCTTCGAACACTGAAGCTTTCTTT.

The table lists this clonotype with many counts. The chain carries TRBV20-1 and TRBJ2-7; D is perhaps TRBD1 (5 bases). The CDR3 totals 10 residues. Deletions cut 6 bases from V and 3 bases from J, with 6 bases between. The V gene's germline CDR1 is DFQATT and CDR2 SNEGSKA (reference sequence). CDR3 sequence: CSATDYEQYF. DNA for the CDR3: TGCAGTGCGACAGACTACGAGCAGTACTTC.